This TCR beta chain stems from a study of PD-L1 blockade in urothelial cancer (dated by TCRdb to between 2016 and 2019). About the full investigation: Every patient began therapy in the mid-2010s and was given atezolizumab 1,200 mg intravenously every 3 weeks. Blood samples yielded a median of about 150,000 T cells and more than 75,000 unique TCRs, with median clonality roughly 0.085. Blood samples were analyzed at two time points: 3 weeks after treatment start (second dose) and 6 weeks after treatment start. About nine tenths of the roughly 29 patients were identified as males with urothelial cancer of bladder origin, and a prior smoking history was reported by 18 of 29 patients. Durable clinical benefit was achieved by nine patients but not by the remaining 20. The study, an exploratory multi-omic analysis, examined somatic, immune and clinical correlates of response to PD-L1 blockade with atezolizumab in urothelial cancer. Pretreatment tumor samples, along with matched peripheral blood serially collected before and after atezolizumab treatment, were subjected to TCR sequencing. In the same patients, whole exome sequencing and RNA sequencing of pretreatment tumors were performed in addition to TCR sequencing. Durable clinical benefit was defined as progression-free survival longer than 6 months, and TCR features were also tested against progression-free and overall survival. Patients had an ECOG performance status of 0 or 1 and had received between 0 and 3 prior chemotherapy regimens. Around 29 patients had pretreatment blood TCR-seq, around 25 had at least one posttreatment blood collection, and around 25 had tumor TCR-seq.

V has 5 bases trimmed and J has 8 bases trimmed; junction bases matching no gene number 9. Counted from cysteine to phenylalanine, this CDR3 has 14 amino acids. CDR3 DNA only is kept here, 42 bases in frame from base 1. Based on the germline V gene, the CDR1 and CDR2 sequences are SGHVS and FQNEAQ. Synthetic TCR analog templates were spiked into each PCR to estimate absolute template abundance from read counts. TCRbeta CDR3 regions were amplified from genomic DNA with bias-controlled V and J gene primers using the immunoSEQ assay. Rearranged TCRbeta segments were sequenced at approximately 20X coverage. The study's own analysis went as follows. Sequencing errors were corrected by clustering and CDR3s were annotated against IMGT to assign V, D and J genes. Out-of-frame and stop-codon sequences were excluded, and only productive TCRbeta rearrangements were used in downstream analyses. Clonality was computed as one minus Shannon entropy normalized by the log of the number of unique productive sequences. Clones differing between time points or between blood and tumor were identified by Fisher's exact test with Benjamini-Hochberg correction at adjusted p below 0.01. Entries here come from immuneACCESS through TCRdb and include only in-frame sequences with V and J called. Some clones fail to appear in such tables; in the studies checked, an unresolved V gene covers under half of the shortfall, and the cause of the remainder is unknown. V and J calls and clone size are copied from that table; D and trimming were computed from the DNA. Here the sample has tens of thousands of clones; roughly 84% occur a single time. The ten largest clones take up under 3% of the sample.

A cohort of about 30 patients with locally advanced or metastatic urothelial carcinoma, treated at Memorial Sloan Kettering on a trial protocol, was included. Peripheral blood mononuclear cells were collected from each patient pretreatment and during treatment, giving between 1 and 8 total time points per patient. The Qiagen DNeasy Blood extraction kit was used to purify genomic DNA from total PBMCs and from tumor samples. PBMCs were collected pretreatment and during treatment, and were isolated and stored as previously described. Overall study results and their limits: A pretreatment peripheral blood TCR clonality below the median was linked to improved progression-free and overall survival. Patients with durable benefit showed greater expansion of tumor-associated TCR clones in peripheral blood 3 weeks after starting treatment (n of about 20, p = 0.022). Because the sample size was small (n ≈ 28) and many of the analyses were exploratory, the results are meant to be hypothesis-generating.

Worth noting for this clone: Its antigen target is currently unknown. There are no base qualities to consult, and no much larger clone falls within one base.

The source of this sequence is a man aged 50 or older with urothelial cancer. Sequences were derived from PBMCs, sampled around atezolizumab (anti-PD-L1) treatment. The rearranged segments are TRBV7-8 and TRBJ2-1; the central 7 bases match TRBD1. The CDR3 in this case is CASSHPAGTDEQFF. Read as DNA, the sequence is TGTGCCAGCAGCCACCCAGCCGGGACAGATGAGCAGTTCTTC.